A single sample is the source of the 23 T cell receptor beta chains below, sequenced in a study of human T cells and chemical hapten exposure. TCRdb independently ran MiXCR on the RACE reads; one entry per CDR3 protein. Here the sample spans tens of thousands of distinct CDR3 sequences, about 8.9% being singletons. Sample time point: patch test 2, 6 weeks after DPC sensitization. Stated treatment: therapeutic diphenylcyclopropenone sensitization with weekly scalp DPC. The input for sequencing was whole blood, taken in connection with sensitization to the hapten diphenylcyclopropenone (DPC). The receptor set was obtained from a woman aged 40 to 55 with alopecia areata. Some clones in this sample may be carry-over from other donors' samples.

As to this clonotype: Just one base apart from a much larger clone, this may be a read error. This chain connects TRBV7-2 to TRBJ2-3; 8 nucleotides match TRBD1. This CDR3 has 13 amino acids. Looked up from germline, CDR1 is SGHTA and CDR2 is FQGNSA. The CDR3 DNA is TGTGCCAACAGCTCTCTCGACAGGGGTACGCAGTATTTT. The encoded protein is CANSSLDRGTQYF.

This clonotype showed up many times. V is TRBV18 and J is TRBJ2-7; 9 nucleotides line up with TRBD2. With V trimmed by 6 bases and J by 2 bases, 17 bases remained unmatched. This CDR3 comprises 18 residues. Germline V lookup: CDR1 KGHSH, CDR2 LQKENI. DNA for the CDR3: TGTGCCAGCTCCCCCACTACCCCAGGGGCGGGGGGGCCCTACGAGCAGTACTTC. It encodes CASSPTTPGAGGPYEQYF. Looking up the rest from reference TRBV18 and TRBJ2-7 gives the full variable domain: NAGVMQNPRHLVRRRGQEARLRCSPMKGHSHVYWYRQLPEEGLKFMVYLQKENIIDESGMPKERFSAEFPKEGPSILRIQQVVRGDSAAYFCASSPTTPGAGGPYEQYFGPGTRLTVT.

This clonotype was recorded many times. The chain couples TRBV11-2 to TRBJ1-1, with D possibly matching TRBD1 (5 bases). Germline V lookup: CDR1 SGHAT, CDR2 FQNNGV. The CDR3 contains 12 residues. V lost 1 base and J 7 bases, leaving 7 bases between the germline ends. CDR3 residues: CASSLGGGEAFF. CDR3 nucleotide sequence: TGTGCCAGCAGCTTAGGTGGGGGTGAAGCTTTCTTT.

There are a few counts of this clonotype. The chain couples TRBV5-4 to TRBJ2-7; D remains ambiguous. Germline lookup yields CDR1 SGHNT and CDR2 YYREEE (reference sequence). The V and J ends lost 0 bases and 6 bases respectively, with 4 bases between them. The CDR3 has 11 amino acids. The CDR3 protein is CASSLATEQYF. The CDR3, as DNA: TGTGCCAGCAGCTTGGCGACCGAGCAGTACTTC.

This clonotype was picked up many times. The J gene is TRBJ1-5, the V gene TRBV7-3; D is uncertain. Germline V gene data show CDR1 as SGHTA and CDR2 as FQGTGA. Trimming took 3 bases from V and 4 from J, leaving 7 bases between them. The CDR3 loop spans 13 amino acids. The CDR3 DNA is TGTGCCAGCAGCTTGGGCGCGAATCAGCCCCAGCATTTT. Protein sequence: CASSLGANQPQHF.

This clonotype turned up a few times. This rearrangement joins TRBV29-1 to TRBJ1-1; possibly TRBD1 for D (6 bases). Between the trimmed V and J ends, which lost 3 bases and 0 bases, there was a span of 14 bases. Germline CDR1 SQVTM, CDR2 ANQGSEA. There are 15 residues in the CDR3. The CDR3 region has the DNA TGCAGCGTTGACACCCCGGGACACCTGAACACTGAAGCTTTCTTT. Translating it yields CSVDTPGHLNTEAFF.

This clonotype appeared many times. This sequence joins TRBV7-2 and TRBJ2-2; no clear D. Trimming cost V 5 bases and J 8 bases, with 9 bases left between them. The CDR3 spans 12 residues. The germline V gene encodes CDR1 SGHTA and CDR2 FQGNSA. CDR3 sequence reads: CASSQLLGELFF. The CDR3 DNA reads as TGTGCCAGCAGCCAATTATTAGGGGAGCTGTTTTTT.

This clonotype was seen at least ten times. J is TRBJ2-1 and V is TRBV27; no clear D gene. The germline CDR1 and CDR2 sequences are MNHEY and SMNVEV (reference sequence). The CDR3 sequence is 15 residues long. Trimming stripped 5 bases from V and 4 bases from J, with 15 bases between. The CDR3 DNA sequence: TGTGCCAGCAGTCCCGGCTCCTCTCCTTACAATGAGCAGTTCTTC. It codes for CASSPGSSPYNEQFF.

This clonotype was seen many times. This chain connects TRBV11-2 to TRBJ1-1; 11 nucleotides agree with TRBD1. After removal of 2 bases from V and 2 bases from J, the junction contained 7 bases not matched to a gene. CDR1 and CDR2 (germline): SGHAT, FQNNGV. The CDR3 spans 17 residues. DNA of the CDR3: TGTGCCAGCAGCTTACCGGGACAGGGGGTCTACAACACTGAAGCTTTCTTT. Protein sequence: CASSLPGQGVYNTEAFF.

CDR3 protein: CASSPQGPTSYGYTF. The DNA for the CDR3 is TGTGCCAGCTCACCACAGGGCCCTACTTCCTATGGCTACACCTTC. This rearrangement joins TRBV18 to TRBJ1-2, with unresolved D. With 1 base removed from V and 4 bases from J, the gap between germline ends came to 13 bases. This CDR3 is 15 amino acids long. Germline lookup yields CDR1 KGHSH and CDR2 LQKENI. Looking up the rest from reference TRBV18 and TRBJ1-2 gives the full variable domain: NAGVMQNPRHLVRRRGQEARLRCSPMKGHSHVYWYRQLPEEGLKFMVYLQKENIIDESGMPKERFSAEFPKEGPSILRIQQVVRGDSAAYFCASSPQGPTSYGYTFGSGTRLTVV.

This clonotype was recorded many times. This chain links TRBV6-2 or TRBV6-3 with TRBJ2-3, with 12 bases matching TRBD2. The CDR3 is 16 amino acids. Germline-derived CDR1 and CDR2 are MNHEY and SVGEGT. V lost 2 bases to trimming and J lost 3 bases; unmatched junction nucleotides: 3. DNA for the CDR3: TGTGCCAGCAGTTACCCTAGCGGGGGGGCGACAGATACGCAGTATTTT. Protein sequence: CASSYPSGGATDTQYF.

At least ten counts were recorded for this clonotype. V gene TRBV10-3 combines with J gene TRBJ2-5; D might be TRBD1 (5 bases). V was clipped by 2 bases and J by 6 bases, with 13 bases between them. CDR3 length: 14 residues. From germline, CDR1 is ENHRY and CDR2 SYGVKD. For the CDR3, the DNA is TGTGCCATCAGTGAGCCCGACAGTACCAAGACCCAGTACTTC. It is translated as CAISEPDSTKTQYF.

This clonotype was counted many times. The chain links TRBV7-2 to TRBJ2-1; D remains ambiguous. The germline V gene encodes CDR1 SGHTA and CDR2 FQGNSA. V was pared by 5 bases and J by 9 bases, with 8 bases between. The CDR3 contains 11 residues. For the CDR3, the DNA is TGTGCCAGCAGCCTAAATAGTGAGCAGTTCTTC. Translation: CASSLNSEQFF.

This clonotype occurred many times. The rearrangement links TRBV9 to TRBJ2-3, with 12 bases matching TRBD2. This CDR3 has 17 residues. The trim removed 0 bases at V and 4 bases at J, leaving 6 bases unmatched. CDR1 SGDLS and CDR2 YYNGEE come from the germline V gene. This CDR3 is CASSVGLAGGPSDTQYF. CDR3 nucleotide sequence: TGTGCCAGCAGCGTAGGTCTAGCGGGGGGGCCCTCAGATACGCAGTATTTT.

This clonotype was counted many times. V usage is TRBV4-1 and J usage is TRBJ2-7, with no clear D. This CDR3 has 14 amino acids. The V end lost 3 bases, the J end lost 0 bases, and 9 bases lay between the germline ends. CDR1 and CDR2 from the germline V gene are MGHRA and YSYEKL. CDR3 region: CASSHVASSYEQYF. CDR3 sequence (DNA): TGCGCCAGCAGCCATGTGGCCAGCTCCTACGAGCAGTACTTC.

This clonotype was seen repeatedly, ten times or more. The rearrangement uses TRBV5-1 and TRBJ2-2; TRBD1 matches 7 bases. The CDR3 is 14 amino acids. After removal of 5 bases from V and 5 bases from J, the junction contained 6 bases not matched to a gene. Germline-derived CDR1 and CDR2 are SGHRS and YFSETQ. The DNA for the CDR3 is TGCGCCAGCAGGCTAGGGGGCGGAACCGGGGAGCTGTTTTTT. Encoded protein: CASRLGGGTGELFF.

This clonotype was seen a handful of times. The V and J genes are TRBV5-1 and TRBJ1-6; unclear D gene. V was cut by 0 bases and J by 5 bases, with 6 bases left in between. The germline V gene encodes CDR1 SGHRS and CDR2 YFSETQ. The CDR3 has 14 residues. The chain's CDR3 is CASSLVTNNSPLHF. CDR3 DNA sequence: TGCGCCAGCAGCTTGGTAACCAATAATTCACCCCTCCACTTT.

This chain uses TRBV6-2 or TRBV6-3 with TRBJ2-5; D possibly uses TRBD1 or TRBD2 (6 bases each). The CDR3 consists of 16 residues. V lost 3 bases to trimming and J lost 5 bases, with 19 bases between them. Germline CDR1 reads MNHEY; CDR2 reads SVGEGT. CDR3 bases: TGTGCCAGCAGTTATTACGGGGGCGCGTCGGCCGAGACCCAGTACTTC. Protein product: CASSYYGGASAETQYF.

This clonotype was seen a few times. The CDR3 coding sequence is TGCGCCAGCAGCTTTGCGGGATTTAACACCGGGGAGCTGTTTTTT. This gives the protein CASSFAGFNTGELFF. J is TRBJ2-2 and V is TRBV5-1, with TRBD2 as a possible D gene (6 bases). V was trimmed by 2 bases and J by 2 bases, leaving 10 bases between them. Germline values: CDR1 SGHRS, CDR2 YFSETQ. The CDR3 is 15 amino acids.

In this sample, this clonotype turned up many times. The chain couples TRBV5-5 to TRBJ2-3; the D call may be TRBD1 or TRBD2 (6 bases each). The germline gives CDR1 SGHKS, CDR2 YYEKEE (reference sequence). The CDR3 covers 15 residues. V dropped 0 bases and J dropped 3 bases, with 11 bases sitting between them. CDR3 nucleotide sequence: TGTGCCAGCAGCTTGGACAGGGCGGGAACAGATACGCAGTATTTT. Translated: CASSLDRAGTDTQYF.

Ten or more counts support this clonotype. The chain combines TRBV30 with TRBJ2-7; possibly TRBD1 or TRBD2 for D (6 bases each). V lost 4 bases and J lost 6, with 16 bases in between. This CDR3 region has 13 residues. Germline CDR1 is GTSNPN and CDR2 is SVGIG (reference sequence). This chain's CDR3 is CAWIPPSGAEQYF. In nucleotides, the CDR3 is TGTGCCTGGATCCCCCCGTCGGGGGCCGAGCAGTACTTC.

With respect to this clonotype: A much bigger clone sits one base away, suggesting this may be a read error. This sequence joins TRBV30 and TRBJ1-1; no reliable D call. In germline, CDR1 is GTSNPN, CDR2 SVGIG (reference sequence). CDR3 size: 12 residues. CDR3 sequence: CACSVLNTEAFF. DNA for the CDR3: TGTGCCTGTAGTGTTTTGAACACTGAAGCTTTCTTT.

This clonotype was seen at least ten times. V usage is TRBV3-1 and J usage is TRBJ2-7; D not certain. The V gene lost 2 bases and the J gene lost 8 bases, with 10 bases spanning the gap. CDR1 LGHDT and CDR2 YNNKEL come from the germline V gene (reference sequence). The CDR3 loop spans 12 amino acids. The CDR3 region has the DNA TGTGCCAGCAGCCAATCAGAATATCAGCAGTACTTC. Translation: CASSQSEYQQYF.